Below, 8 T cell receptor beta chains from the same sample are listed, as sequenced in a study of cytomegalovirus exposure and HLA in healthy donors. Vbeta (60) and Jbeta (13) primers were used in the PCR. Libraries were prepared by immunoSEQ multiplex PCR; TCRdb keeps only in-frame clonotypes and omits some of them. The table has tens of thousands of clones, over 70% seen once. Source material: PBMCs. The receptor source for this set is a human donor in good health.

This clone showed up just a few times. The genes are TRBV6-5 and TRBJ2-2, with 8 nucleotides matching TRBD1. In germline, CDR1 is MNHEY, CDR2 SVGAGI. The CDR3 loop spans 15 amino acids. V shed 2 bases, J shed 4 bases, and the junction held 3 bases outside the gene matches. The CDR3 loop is CASSYGGQVTGELFF. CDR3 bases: TGTGCCAGCAGTTACGGGGGACAGGTCACCGGGGAGCTGTTTTTT.

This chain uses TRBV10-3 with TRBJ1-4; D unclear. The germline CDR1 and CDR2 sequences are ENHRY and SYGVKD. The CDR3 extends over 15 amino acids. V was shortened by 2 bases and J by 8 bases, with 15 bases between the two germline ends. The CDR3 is CAISEQAGSGEKLFF. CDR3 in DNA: TGTGCCATCAGTGAGCAAGCCGGGTCTGGGGAAAAACTGTTTTTT.

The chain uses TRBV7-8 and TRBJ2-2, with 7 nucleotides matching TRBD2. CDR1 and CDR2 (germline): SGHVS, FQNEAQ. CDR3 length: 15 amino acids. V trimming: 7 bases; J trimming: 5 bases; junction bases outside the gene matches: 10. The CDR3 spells CASTPRWGGTGELFF. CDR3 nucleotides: TGTGCCAGCACCCCCAGGTGGGGGGGAACCGGGGAGCTGTTTTTT. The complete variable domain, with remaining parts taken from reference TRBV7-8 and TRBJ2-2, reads GAGVSQSPRYKVAKRGQDVALRCDPISGHVSLFWYQQALGQGPEFLTYFQNEAQLDKSGLPSDRFFAERPEGSVSTLKIQRTQQEDSAVYLCASTPRWGGTGELFFGEGSRLTVL.

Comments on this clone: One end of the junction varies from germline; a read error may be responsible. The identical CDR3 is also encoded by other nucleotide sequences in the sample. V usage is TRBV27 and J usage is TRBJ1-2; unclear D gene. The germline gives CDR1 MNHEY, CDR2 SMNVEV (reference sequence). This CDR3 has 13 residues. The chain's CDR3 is CASSRGDLQRYTF. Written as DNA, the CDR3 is TGCGCCAGCAGTCGCGGGGATCTTCAGCGGTACACCTTC.

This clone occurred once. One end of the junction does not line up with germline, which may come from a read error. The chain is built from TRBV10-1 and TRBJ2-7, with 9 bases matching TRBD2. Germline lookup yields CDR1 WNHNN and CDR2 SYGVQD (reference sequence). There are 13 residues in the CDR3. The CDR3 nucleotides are TGCGCCAGCAGTGAGTTACTAGCGGGTGTTGGTAACTTC. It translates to CASSELLAGVGNF.

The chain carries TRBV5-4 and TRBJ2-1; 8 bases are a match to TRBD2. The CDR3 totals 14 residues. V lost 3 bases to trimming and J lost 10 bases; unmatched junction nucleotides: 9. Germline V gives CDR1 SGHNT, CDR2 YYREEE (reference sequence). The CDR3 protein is CASSSYALAEEQFF. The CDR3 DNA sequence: TGTGCCAGCAGCTCTTACGCACTAGCGGAAGAGCAGTTCTTC.

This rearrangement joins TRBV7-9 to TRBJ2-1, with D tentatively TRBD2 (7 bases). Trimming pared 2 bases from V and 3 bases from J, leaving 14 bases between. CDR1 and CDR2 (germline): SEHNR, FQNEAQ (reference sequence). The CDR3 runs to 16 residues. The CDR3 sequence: CASSLKPGGHYNEQFF. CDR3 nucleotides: TGTGCCAGCAGCTTAAAACCCGGGGGGCACTACAATGAGCAGTTCTTC.

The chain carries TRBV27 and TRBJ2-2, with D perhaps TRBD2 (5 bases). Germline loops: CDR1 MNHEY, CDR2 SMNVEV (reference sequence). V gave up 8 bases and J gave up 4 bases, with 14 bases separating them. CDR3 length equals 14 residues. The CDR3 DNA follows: TGTGCCAGCCGCAACGGGGTGGGCACCGGGGAGCTGTTTTTT. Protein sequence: CASRNGVGTGELFF.